This TCR beta chain was sequenced for a study of CDR3 diversity in severe acne. This clonotype was recorded at least ten times. TCRdb redid the calling of the PCR reads with MiXCR, one entry per CDR3 protein. The sample has about 90,000 distinct CDR3 sequences, about 52% seen once. Trimming removed 6 bases at V and 3 bases at J, with 9 bases between. The CDR3 has 12 amino acids. This TCR was recovered from a male donor in good health, serving as a control. The V and J genes are TRBV12-3 or TRBV12-4 and TRBJ2-7; D uncertain. Material: blood. The CDR3 protein is CASSRRVYEQYF. DNA of the CDR3: TGTGCCAGCAGCCGGAGAGTCTACGAGCAGTACTTC.